This T cell receptor beta chain was retrieved from a study of cytomegalovirus exposure and HLA in healthy donors. With 60 Vbeta and 13 Jbeta primers, the PCR was carried out. Assay: immunoSEQ multiplex PCR; the TCRdb copy retains only in-frame clones and omits some. This sample has over 100,000 clones, with about 60% found just once. V shed 0 bases and J 2 bases; nucleotides not matched to a gene: 8. Germline V CDR1 and CDR2: SGDLS, YYNGEE. The CDR3 sequence is 17 residues long. This clonotype was obtained from a man aged 35 to 55 in good health and CMV-seropositive. V is TRBV9 and J is TRBJ2-3; 8 bases align to TRBD2. The specimen was PBMCs. In DNA form, the CDR3 reads TGTGCCAGCAGCGTAGGGGTAGCGGGGCTATTCACAGATACGCAGTATTTT. Encoded protein: CASSVGVAGLFTDTQYF.